Listed below are T cell receptor beta chains from one sample, sequenced in a study of a mutant IDH1 vaccine in newly diagnosed glioma. No antigen is known for these receptors. Method: immunoSEQ multiplex PCR; TCRdb's copy keeps in-frame clones and lacks some. The sample includes fewer than 60,000 clones, about 65% seen only once; the top ten take under 5.5%. Sequencing used peripheral blood mononuclear cells (PBMCs), obtained from a glioma patient whose treatment included an IDH1 peptide vaccine. Every receptor here comes from a man in his forties with glioma. Some clones in this sample may be carry-over from other donors' samples. Each CDR3 is given with its conserved first and last residue. A D gene is named only where the DNA matches it firmly. Size is stated for part of the rows, as once, few or many counts, or as a class when the clone is expanded.

CDR3	DNA	J	V	size	D
CASSMRGGENIQYF	TGTGCCAGTAGTATGCGCGGCGGGGAAAACATTCAGTACTTC	TRBJ2-4	TRBV19	NA	NA
CASSSVGRGATYEQYF	TGTGCCAGCAGTTCTGTCGGGCGGGGGGCGACCTACGAGCAGTACTTC	TRBJ2-7	TRBV6-6	NA	TRBD2
CASRLTDGLNTEAFF	TGTGCCAGCAGGCTAACGGACGGTTTGAACACTGAAGCTTTCTTT	TRBJ1-1	TRBV6-5	few	NA
CAISEDRTGNTIYF	TGTGCCATCAGTGAAGACAGAACTGGAAACACCATATATTTT	TRBJ1-3	TRBV10-3	NA	NA
CASSLGGTDFQNEQFF	TGCGCCAGCAGCTTGGGCGGGACAGATTTTCAAAATGAGCAGTTCTTC	TRBJ2-1	TRBV5-1	NA	NA
CASSPRTGGSGNTIYF	TGTGCCAGCAGCCCCCGGACAGGGGGCTCTGGAAACACCATATATTTT	TRBJ1-3	TRBV7-9	NA	TRBD1
CASSLLPAESESTDTQYF	TGTGCCAGCAGTTTACTCCCCGCTGAGAGCGAAAGCACAGATACGCAGTATTTT	TRBJ2-3	TRBV27	NA	NA
CASKRNSGNQPQHF	TGTGCCAGCAAGAGGAATTCGGGCAATCAGCCCCAGCATTTT	TRBJ1-5	TRBV6-5	NA	NA
CASSYAQSYEQYF	TGTGCCAGCAGTTATGCGCAATCCTACGAGCAGTACTTC	TRBJ2-7	TRBV6-5	NA	NA
CASSLVPGHANTGELFF	TGTGCCAGCAGCTTAGTACCAGGCCACGCGAACACCGGGGAGCTGTTTTTT	TRBJ2-2	TRBV7-8	NA	NA
CASSDQSEQYF	TGTGCCAGCAGCGATCAGAGCGAGCAGTACTTC	TRBJ2-7	TRBV11-2	few	NA
CASSVETSGTGELFF	TGTGCCAGCAGCGTAGAAACTAGTGGCACCGGGGAGCTGTTTTTT	TRBJ2-2	TRBV9	NA	NA